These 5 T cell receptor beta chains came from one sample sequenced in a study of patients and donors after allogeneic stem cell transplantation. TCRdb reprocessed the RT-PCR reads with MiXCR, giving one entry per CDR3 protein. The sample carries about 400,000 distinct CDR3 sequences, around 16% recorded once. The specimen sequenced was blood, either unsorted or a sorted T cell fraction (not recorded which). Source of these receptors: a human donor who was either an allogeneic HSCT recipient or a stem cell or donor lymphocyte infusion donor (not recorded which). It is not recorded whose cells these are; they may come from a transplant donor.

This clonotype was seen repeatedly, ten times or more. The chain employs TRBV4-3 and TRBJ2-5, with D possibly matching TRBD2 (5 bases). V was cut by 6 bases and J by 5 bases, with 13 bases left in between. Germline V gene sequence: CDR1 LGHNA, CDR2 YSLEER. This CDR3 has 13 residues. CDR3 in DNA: TGCGCCAGCAGTCCTCGGGGTGGGGAGACCCAGTACTTC. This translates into CASSPRGGETQYF.

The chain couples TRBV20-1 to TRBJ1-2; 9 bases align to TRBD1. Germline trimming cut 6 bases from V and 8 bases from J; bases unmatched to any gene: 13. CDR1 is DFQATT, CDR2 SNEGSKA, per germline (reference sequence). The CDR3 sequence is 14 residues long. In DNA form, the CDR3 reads TGCAGTGCCAACAACAGGGGGCGATTAGGGGGCTACACCTTC. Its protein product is CSANNRGRLGGYTF.

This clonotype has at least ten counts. The CDR3 loop is CASSYDRDTRQFF. The CDR3 DNA is TGTGCCAGCAGCTACGACCGGGACACAAGGCAGTTCTTC. The chain combines TRBV7-9 with TRBJ2-1; possible D gene TRBD1, 6 bases. Trimming left V 4 bases short and J 12 bases short, with 16 bases between. The CDR3 runs to 13 residues. Germline CDR1 SEHNR, CDR2 FQNEAQ (reference sequence).

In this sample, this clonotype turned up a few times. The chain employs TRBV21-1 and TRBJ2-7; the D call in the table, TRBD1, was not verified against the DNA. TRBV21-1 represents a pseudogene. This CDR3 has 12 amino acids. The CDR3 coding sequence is TGTGCCGCCCGGGACGGAAACTACGAGCAGTACTTC. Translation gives CAARDGNYEQYF.

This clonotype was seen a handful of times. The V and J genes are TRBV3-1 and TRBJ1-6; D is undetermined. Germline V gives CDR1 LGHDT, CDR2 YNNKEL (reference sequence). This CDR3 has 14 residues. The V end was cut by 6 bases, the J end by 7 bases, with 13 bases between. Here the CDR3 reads CASRLWSVNSPLHF. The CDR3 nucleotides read TGTGCCAGCAGGTTATGGTCAGTCAATTCACCCCTCCACTTT.